This TCR beta chain was sequenced in a study of T-cell memory formation after mild COVID-19. About this clonotype itself: Antigen: not known.

Notes on the study in general: Clones that contracted from day 15 to 85 had balanced CD4/CD8; later expanders were CD4+ biased.

MiXCR, applied by TCRdb to the 5' RACE reads, yields one record per CDR3 protein. This table holds about 360,000 distinct CDR3 sequences, approximately 14% found once. With 6 bases clipped from V and 5 bases from J, the junction kept 6 bases outside the gene matches. The CDR3 contains 16 residues. CDR1 is SNHLY and CDR2 is FYNNEI in the germline V gene. The receptor's source is a man between 18 and 29 years old who had mild COVID-19 (a few samples of this study predate the infection). Cell type and time point are not known. Sequenced: PBMCs or a T cell subset sorted from them (not recorded which). The V and J genes are TRBV2 and TRBJ1-6, with 11 positions matching TRBD1. The CDR3 nucleotides read TGTGCCAGCAGCGGGACAGGGGGATCGAATAATTCACCCCTCCACTTT. The encoded protein is CASSGTGGSNNSPLHF.